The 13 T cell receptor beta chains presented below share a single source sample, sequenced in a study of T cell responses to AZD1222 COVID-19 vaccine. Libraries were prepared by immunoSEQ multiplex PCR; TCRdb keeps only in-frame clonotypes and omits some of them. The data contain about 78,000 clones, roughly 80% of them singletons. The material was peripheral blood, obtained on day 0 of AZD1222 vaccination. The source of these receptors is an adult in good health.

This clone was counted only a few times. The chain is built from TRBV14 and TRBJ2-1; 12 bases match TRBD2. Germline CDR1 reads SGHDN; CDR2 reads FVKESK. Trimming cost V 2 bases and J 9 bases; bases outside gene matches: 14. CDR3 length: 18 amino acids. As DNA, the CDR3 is TGTGCCAGCAGCCAATCGGAGGCTAGCGGGAGGGCCTGGGTTGAGCAGTTCTTC. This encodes CASSQSEASGRAWVEQFF.

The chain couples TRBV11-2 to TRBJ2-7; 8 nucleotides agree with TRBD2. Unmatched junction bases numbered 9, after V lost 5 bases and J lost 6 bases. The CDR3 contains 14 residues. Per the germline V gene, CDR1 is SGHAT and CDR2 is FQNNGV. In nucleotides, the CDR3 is TGTGCCAGCAGCCTAGCGGGTTCCTCGGGCGAGCAGTACTTC. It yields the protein CASSLAGSSGEQYF.

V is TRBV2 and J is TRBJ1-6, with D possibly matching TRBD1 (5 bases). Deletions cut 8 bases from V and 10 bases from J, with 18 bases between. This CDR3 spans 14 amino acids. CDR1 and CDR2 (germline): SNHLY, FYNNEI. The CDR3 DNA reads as TGTGCCAGCCTCCTCGGGGTTCAGGGATCACCCCTCCACTTT. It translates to CASLLGVQGSPLHF.

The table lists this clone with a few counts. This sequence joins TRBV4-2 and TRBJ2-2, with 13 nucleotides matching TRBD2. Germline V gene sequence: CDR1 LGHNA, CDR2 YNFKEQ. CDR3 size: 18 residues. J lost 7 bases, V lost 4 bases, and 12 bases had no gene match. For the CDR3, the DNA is TGTGCCAGCAGCCCGTATGGGACTAGCGGGGCGGACCTCGGGGAGCTGTTTTTT. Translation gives CASSPYGTSGADLGELFF.

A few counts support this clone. The CDR3 protein is CASSEHGGYTF. CDR3 DNA: TGTGCCAGCAGTGAACACGGTGGCTACACCTTC. The rearrangement links TRBV6-1 to TRBJ1-2; D unresolved. Germline CDR1 MNHNS, CDR2 SASEGT. The V gene lost 2 bases and the J gene lost 7 bases, with 5 bases spanning the gap. This CDR3 has 11 residues.

CDR3 nucleotide sequence: TGTGCCAGCAGTTTCGGTGGTGAGCAGTACTTC. It translates to CASSFGGEQYF. The rearrangement uses TRBV12-3 or TRBV12-4 and TRBJ2-7; no reliable D call. The V end lost 3 bases, the J end lost 7 bases, and 7 bases lay between the germline ends. The CDR3 is 11 residues long.

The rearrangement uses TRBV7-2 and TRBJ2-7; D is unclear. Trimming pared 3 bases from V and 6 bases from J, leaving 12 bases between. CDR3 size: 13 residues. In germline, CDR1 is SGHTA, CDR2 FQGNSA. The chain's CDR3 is CASSFGRTGEQYF. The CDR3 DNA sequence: TGTGCCAGCAGCTTCGGACGTACTGGCGAGCAGTACTTC.

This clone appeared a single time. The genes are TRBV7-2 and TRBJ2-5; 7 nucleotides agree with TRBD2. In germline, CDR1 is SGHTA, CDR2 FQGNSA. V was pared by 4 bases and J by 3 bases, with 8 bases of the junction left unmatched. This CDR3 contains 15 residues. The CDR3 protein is CASSWGGRGEETQYF. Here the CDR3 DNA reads TGTGCCAGCAGCTGGGGCGGGAGAGGGGAAGAGACCCAGTACTTC.

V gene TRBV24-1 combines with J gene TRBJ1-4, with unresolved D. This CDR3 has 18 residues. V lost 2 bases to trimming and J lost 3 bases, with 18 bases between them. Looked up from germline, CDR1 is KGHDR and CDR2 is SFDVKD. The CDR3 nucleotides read TGTGCCACCAGTGATTGGGCCGGGCCGGTTAGAGCTAATGAAAAACTGTTTTTT. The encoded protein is CATSDWAGPVRANEKLFF.

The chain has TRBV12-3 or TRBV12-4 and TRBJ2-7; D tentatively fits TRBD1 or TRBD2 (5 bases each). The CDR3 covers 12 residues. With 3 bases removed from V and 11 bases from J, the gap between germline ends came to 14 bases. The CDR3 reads CASSFVGDHKYF. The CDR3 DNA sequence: TGTGCCAGCAGTTTTGTGGGGGACCACAAGTACTTC.

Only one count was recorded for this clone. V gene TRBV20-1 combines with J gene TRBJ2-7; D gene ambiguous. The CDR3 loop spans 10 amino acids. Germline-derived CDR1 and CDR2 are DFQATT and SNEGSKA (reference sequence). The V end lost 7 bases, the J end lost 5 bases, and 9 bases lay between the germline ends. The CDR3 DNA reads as TGCAGTGTAAACGGGCACGAGCAGTACTTC. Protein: CSVNGHEQYF.

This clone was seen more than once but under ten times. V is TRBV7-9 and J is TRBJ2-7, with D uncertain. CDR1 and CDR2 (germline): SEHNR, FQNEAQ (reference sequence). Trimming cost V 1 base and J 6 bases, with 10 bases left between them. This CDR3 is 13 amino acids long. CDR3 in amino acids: CASSLDPRGEQYF. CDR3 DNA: TGTGCCAGCAGCTTAGACCCCAGAGGCGAGCAGTACTTC. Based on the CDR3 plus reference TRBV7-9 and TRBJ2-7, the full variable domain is DTGVSQNPRHKITKRGQNVTFRCDPISEHNRLYWYRQTLGQGPEFLTYFQNEAQLEKSRLLSDRFSAERPKGSFSTLEIQRTEQGDSAMYLCASSLDPRGEQYFGPGTRLTVT.

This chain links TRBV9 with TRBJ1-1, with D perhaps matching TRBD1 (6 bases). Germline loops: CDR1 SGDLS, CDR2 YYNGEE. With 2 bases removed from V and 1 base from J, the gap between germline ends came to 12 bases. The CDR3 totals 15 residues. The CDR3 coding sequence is TGTGCCAGCAGCGTTGGGGGGCCGGGGAACACTGAAGCTTTCTTT. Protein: CASSVGGPGNTEAFF.